This TCR beta chain was captured in a study of vaccination effects on CD4 cells after COVID-19. CD4+ T cells specific for antigen were expanded with viral peptide pools by the ViraFEST assay before sequencing. At the end of over 8 days of culture, CD4+ T cells were isolated. Vaccine administered to participants consisted of two doses of either BNT162b2 or mRNA-1273. TCRdb's table, derived via immunoSEQ multiplex PCR, lists solely in-frame clones and lacks some. The sample includes around 16,000 clones, roughly 68% of them seen just once. Findings of the study overall: In vaccinees who were healthy, merely 1 out of 255 vaccine-induced clones cross-reacted with common cold coronaviruses.

The CDR3 extends over 14 amino acids. V was pared by 0 bases and J by 7 bases, with 10 bases between. The V gene's germline CDR1 is SGHRS and CDR2 YFSETQ. On this clone itself: Its antigen is still unknown.

V gene TRBV5-1 combines with J gene TRBJ2-2, with TRBD1 as a possible D gene (6 bases). The receptor comes from a human donor who received a COVID-19 vaccine. The specimen was CD4+ T cells from PBMCs cultured with SARS-CoV-2 spike peptides, collected after COVID-19 vaccination. CDR3 amino acids: CASSLGGHNGELFF. DNA for the CDR3: TGCGCCAGCAGCTTGGGGGGACATAACGGGGAGCTGTTTTTT.